This section outlines one T cell receptor (beta chain) sequence together with its context. Its target is not known. MiXCR, applied by TCRdb to the reads, yields one record per CDR3 protein. The repertoire consists of around 310,000 distinct CDR3 sequences, with 25% to 30% occurring once and the leading ten covering 15% to 25%. The record originates from a study of T cell repertoires in cytomegalovirus infection. Study-wide context: In the study, CMV epitopes included recently identified HLA-C-restricted and well-studied HLA-B-restricted ones.

This clonotype was obtained from a human donor in good health (CMV status not recorded). Some clones in this sample may be carry-over from other donors' samples. The specimen comprised cultured PBMCs, sampled from culture after CMV antigen stimulation.

The CDR3 bases are TGTGCCAGTAGCTCCTCGACAGGGCCATCCGAAAAACTGTTTTTT. It yields the protein CASSSSTGPSEKLFF. The chain combines TRBV19 with TRBJ1-4; 7 bases are a match to TRBD1. CDR3 length: 15 residues. The germline gives CDR1 LNHDA, CDR2 SQIVND (reference sequence). V lost 6 bases to trimming and J lost 8 bases; unmatched junction nucleotides: 12.